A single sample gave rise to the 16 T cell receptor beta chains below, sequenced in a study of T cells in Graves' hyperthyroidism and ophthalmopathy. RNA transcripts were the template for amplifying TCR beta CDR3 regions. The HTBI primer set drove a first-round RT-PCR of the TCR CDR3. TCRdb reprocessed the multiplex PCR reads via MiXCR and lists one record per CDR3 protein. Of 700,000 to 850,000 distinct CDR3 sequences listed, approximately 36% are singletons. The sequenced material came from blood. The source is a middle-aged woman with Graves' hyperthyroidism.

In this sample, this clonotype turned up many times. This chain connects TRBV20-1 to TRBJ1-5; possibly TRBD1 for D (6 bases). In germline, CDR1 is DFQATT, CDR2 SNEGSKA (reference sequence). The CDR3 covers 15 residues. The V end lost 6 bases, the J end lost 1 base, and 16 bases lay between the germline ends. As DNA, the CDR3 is TGCAGTGCATCGAGCGGGGGCTGGAGCAATCAGCCCCAGCATTTT. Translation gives CSASSGGWSNQPQHF.

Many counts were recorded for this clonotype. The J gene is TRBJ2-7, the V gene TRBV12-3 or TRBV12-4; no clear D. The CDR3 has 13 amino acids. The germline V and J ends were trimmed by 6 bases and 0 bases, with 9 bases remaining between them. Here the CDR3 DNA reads TGTGCCAGCAGCTTACAGCGCTCCTACGAGCAGTACTTC. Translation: CASSLQRSYEQYF.

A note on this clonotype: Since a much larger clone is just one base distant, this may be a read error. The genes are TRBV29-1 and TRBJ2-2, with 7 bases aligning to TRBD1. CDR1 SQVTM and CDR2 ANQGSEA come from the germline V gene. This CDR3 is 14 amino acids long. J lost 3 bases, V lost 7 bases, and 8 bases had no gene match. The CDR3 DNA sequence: TGCAGCGCAACAGGGGCTACAGACACCGGGGAGCTGTTTTTT. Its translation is CSATGATDTGELFF.

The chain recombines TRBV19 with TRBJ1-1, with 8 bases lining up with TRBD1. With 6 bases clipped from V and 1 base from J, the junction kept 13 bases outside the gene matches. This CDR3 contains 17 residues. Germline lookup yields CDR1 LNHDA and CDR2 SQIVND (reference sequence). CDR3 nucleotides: TGTGCCAGTAGACTGAGGACAGGGAGAACGGCGAACACTGAAGCTTTCTTT. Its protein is CASRLRTGRTANTEAFF.

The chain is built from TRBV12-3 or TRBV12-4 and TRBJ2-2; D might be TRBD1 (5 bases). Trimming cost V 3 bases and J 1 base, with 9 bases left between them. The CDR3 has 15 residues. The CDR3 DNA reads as TGTGCCAGCAGTTTGGAAGGACAGAACACCGGGGAGCTGTTTTTT. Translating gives CASSLEGQNTGELFF.

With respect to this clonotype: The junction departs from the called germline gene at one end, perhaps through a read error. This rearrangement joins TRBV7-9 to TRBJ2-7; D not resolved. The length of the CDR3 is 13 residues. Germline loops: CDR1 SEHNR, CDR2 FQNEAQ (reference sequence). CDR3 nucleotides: TGCGCCAGCAGCCGGTACACCTCCGACGAGCAGTACTTC. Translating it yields CASSRYTSDEQYF.

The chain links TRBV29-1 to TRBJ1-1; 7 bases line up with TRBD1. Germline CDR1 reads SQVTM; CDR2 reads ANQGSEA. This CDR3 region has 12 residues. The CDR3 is CRWGTEGTEAFF. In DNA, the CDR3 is TGCAGGTGGGGGACAGAGGGCACTGAAGCTTTCTTT.

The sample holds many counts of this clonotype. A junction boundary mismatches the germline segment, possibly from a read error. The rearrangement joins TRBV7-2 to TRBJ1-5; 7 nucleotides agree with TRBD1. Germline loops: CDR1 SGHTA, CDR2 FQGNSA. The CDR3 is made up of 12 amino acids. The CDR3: CASSFSPGQPFF. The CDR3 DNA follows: TGTGCCAGCAGCTTTTCCCCGGGACAGCCTTTTTTT.

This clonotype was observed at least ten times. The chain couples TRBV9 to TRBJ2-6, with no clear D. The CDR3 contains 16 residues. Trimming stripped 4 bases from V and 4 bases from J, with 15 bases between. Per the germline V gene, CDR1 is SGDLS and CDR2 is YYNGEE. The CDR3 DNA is TGTGCCAGCAGCAACCTACGATCCACGGGGGCCAACGTCCTGACTTTC. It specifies CASSNLRSTGANVLTF.

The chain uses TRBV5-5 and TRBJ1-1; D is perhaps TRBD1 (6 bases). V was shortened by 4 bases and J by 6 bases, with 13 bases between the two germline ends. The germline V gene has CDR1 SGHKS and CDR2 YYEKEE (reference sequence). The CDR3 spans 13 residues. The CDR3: CASSLADRPEAFF. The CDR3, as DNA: TGTGCCAGCAGCCTAGCAGACAGGCCTGAAGCTTTCTTT. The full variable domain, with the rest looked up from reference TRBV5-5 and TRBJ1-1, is DAGVTQSPTHLIKTRGQQVTLRCSPISGHKSVSWYQQVLGQGPQFIFQYYEKEERGRGNFPDRFSARQFPNYSSELNVNALLLGDSALYLCASSLADRPEAFFGQGTRLTVV.

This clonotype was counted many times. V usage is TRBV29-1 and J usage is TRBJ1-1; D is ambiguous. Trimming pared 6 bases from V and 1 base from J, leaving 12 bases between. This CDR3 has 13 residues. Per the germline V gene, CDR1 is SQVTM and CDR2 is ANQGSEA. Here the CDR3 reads CSVNWGWNTEAFF. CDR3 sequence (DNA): TGCAGCGTAAACTGGGGTTGGAACACTGAAGCTTTCTTT.

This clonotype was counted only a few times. The DNA for the CDR3 is TGTGCCAGTAGGGCCGGGCAGGGGGACGGCTACACCTTC. This translates into CASRAGQGDGYTF. The J gene is TRBJ1-2, the V gene TRBV19; TRBD1 matches 7 bases. The CDR3 is made up of 13 amino acids. From germline, CDR1 is LNHDA and CDR2 SQIVND (reference sequence). After removal of 6 bases from V and 8 bases from J, the junction contained 9 bases not matched to a gene.

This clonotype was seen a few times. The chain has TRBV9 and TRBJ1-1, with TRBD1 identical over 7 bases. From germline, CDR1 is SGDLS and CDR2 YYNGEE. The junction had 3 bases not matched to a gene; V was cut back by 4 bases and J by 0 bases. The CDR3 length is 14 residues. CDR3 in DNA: TGTGCCAGCAGCAAGGGGGCTTTGAACACTGAAGCTTTCTTT. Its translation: CASSKGALNTEAFF. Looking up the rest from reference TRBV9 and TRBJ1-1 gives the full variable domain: DSGVTQTPKHLITATGQRVTLRCSPRSGDLSVYWYQQSLDQGLQFLIQYYNGEERAKGNILERFSAQQFPDLHSELNLSSLELGDSALYFCASSKGALNTEAFFGQGTRLTVV.

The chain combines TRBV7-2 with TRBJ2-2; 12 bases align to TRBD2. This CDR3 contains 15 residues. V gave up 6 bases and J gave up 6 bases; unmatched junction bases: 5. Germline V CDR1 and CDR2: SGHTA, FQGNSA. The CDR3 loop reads CASSLTSGRAGELFF. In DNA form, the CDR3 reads TGTGCCAGCAGTCTGACTAGCGGGAGAGCCGGGGAGCTGTTTTTT.

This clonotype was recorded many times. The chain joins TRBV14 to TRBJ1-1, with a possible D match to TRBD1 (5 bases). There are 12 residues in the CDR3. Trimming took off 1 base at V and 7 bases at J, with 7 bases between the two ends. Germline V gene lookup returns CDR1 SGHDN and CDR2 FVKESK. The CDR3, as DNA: TGTGCCAGCAGCCAAGTCAGGGATGAAGCTTTCTTT. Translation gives CASSQVRDEAFF.

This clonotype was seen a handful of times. CDR3 sequence: CSAKPSVGTVEQYF. The CDR3 DNA reads as TGCAGTGCCAAACCGAGCGTAGGGACCGTGGAGCAGTACTTC. The chain couples TRBV20-1 to TRBJ2-7, with D perhaps TRBD1 or TRBD2 (5 bases each). From germline, CDR1 is DFQATT and CDR2 SNEGSKA (reference sequence). With 6 bases removed from V and 7 bases from J, the gap between germline ends came to 22 bases. This CDR3 contains 14 residues.